Listed below are T cell receptor beta chains from one sample, sequenced in a study of cytomegalovirus exposure and HLA in healthy donors. Sequencing was performed with immunoSEQ multiplex PCR; in TCRdb, only in-frame clones are kept and a portion is missing. The data contain 100,000 to 130,000 clones, around 78% of them singletons. Sequences were obtained from PBMCs. These receptors were obtained from a man in his thirties or forties in good health and CMV-seronegative. The conserved cysteine and the conserved F or W are not part of the CDR3 here.

CDR3aa: ASSPSLTGTVAGNTIY; v_gene: TRBV27; j_gene: TRBJ1-3
CDR3aa: ASAPTGEGGTNTEAF; v_gene: TRBV5-1; j_gene: TRBJ1-1
CDR3aa: ASSVADLAGGWYNEQF; v_gene: TRBV9; j_gene: TRBJ2-1
CDR3aa: ASSFEVTGDTEAF; v_gene: TRBV5-1; j_gene: TRBJ1-1
CDR3aa: ATKWGTGGEETQY; v_gene: TRBV19; j_gene: TRBJ2-5
CDR3aa: ASSGGTANTEAF; v_gene: TRBV7-6; j_gene: TRBJ1-1
CDR3aa: ACSGTGTYEQY; v_gene: TRBV30; j_gene: TRBJ2-7
CDR3aa: ASNWDRTKAEQY; v_gene: TRBV28; j_gene: TRBJ2-7
CDR3aa: AISGGTYNEQF; v_gene: TRBV10-3; j_gene: TRBJ2-1
CDR3aa: ASSISGNQPQH; v_gene: TRBV19; j_gene: TRBJ1-5
CDR3aa: ASSSVGFGEQY; v_gene: TRBV7-9; j_gene: TRBJ2-7
CDR3aa: ASSIGLDLAIDTQY; v_gene: TRBV7-9; j_gene: TRBJ2-3
CDR3aa: ASRVSGSGSYNEQF; v_gene: TRBV19; j_gene: TRBJ2-1
CDR3aa: ASSPQTGSRGTEAF; v_gene: TRBV7-9; j_gene: TRBJ1-1
CDR3aa: ASSEVGRGLYGYT; v_gene: TRBV6-1; j_gene: TRBJ1-2